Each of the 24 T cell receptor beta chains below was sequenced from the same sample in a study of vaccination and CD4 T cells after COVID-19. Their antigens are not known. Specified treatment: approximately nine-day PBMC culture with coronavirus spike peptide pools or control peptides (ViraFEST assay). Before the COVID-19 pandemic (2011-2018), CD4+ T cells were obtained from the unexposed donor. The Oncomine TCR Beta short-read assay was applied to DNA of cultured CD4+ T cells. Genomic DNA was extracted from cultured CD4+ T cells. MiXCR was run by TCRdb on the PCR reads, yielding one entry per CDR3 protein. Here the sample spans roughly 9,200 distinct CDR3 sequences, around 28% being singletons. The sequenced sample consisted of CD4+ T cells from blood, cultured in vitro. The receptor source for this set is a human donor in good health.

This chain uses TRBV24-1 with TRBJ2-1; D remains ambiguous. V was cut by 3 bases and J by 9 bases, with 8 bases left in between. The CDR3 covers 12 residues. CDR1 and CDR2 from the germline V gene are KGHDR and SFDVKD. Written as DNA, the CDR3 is TGTGCCACCAGTGATAGATCGGGTGAGCAGTTCTTC. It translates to CATSDRSGEQFF.

The CDR3 sequence: CASETGSSGNTIYF. The CDR3 coding sequence is TGTGCCAGCGAGACAGGGTCTTCCGGAAACACCATATATTTT. The rearrangement links TRBV11-2 to TRBJ1-3; 7 positions agree with TRBD1. The CDR3 spans 14 residues. V lost 8 bases, J lost 4 bases, and 8 bases stayed unmatched. Germline-derived CDR1 and CDR2 are SGHAT and FQNNGV.

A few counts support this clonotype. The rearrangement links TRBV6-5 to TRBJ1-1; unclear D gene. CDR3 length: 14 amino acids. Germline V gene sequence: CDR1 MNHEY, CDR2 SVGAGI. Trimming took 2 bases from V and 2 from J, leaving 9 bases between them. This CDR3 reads CASSYKEANTEAFF. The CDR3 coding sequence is TGTGCCAGCAGTTACAAGGAGGCCAACACTGAAGCTTTCTTT.

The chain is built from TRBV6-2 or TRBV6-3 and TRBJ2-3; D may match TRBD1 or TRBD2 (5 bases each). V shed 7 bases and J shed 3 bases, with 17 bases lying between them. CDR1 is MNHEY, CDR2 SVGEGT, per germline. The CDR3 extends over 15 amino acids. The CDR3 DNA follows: TGTGCCAGCACCACCTTCGGGTGGGGGACAGATACGCAGTATTTT. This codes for CASTTFGWGTDTQYF.

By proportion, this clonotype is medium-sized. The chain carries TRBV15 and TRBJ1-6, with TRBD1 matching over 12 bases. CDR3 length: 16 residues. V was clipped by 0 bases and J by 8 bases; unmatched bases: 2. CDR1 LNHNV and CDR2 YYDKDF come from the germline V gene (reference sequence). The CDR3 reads CATSRDGTGGDSPLHF. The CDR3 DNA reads TGTGCCACCAGCAGAGATGGGACAGGGGGCGATTCACCCCTCCACTTT.

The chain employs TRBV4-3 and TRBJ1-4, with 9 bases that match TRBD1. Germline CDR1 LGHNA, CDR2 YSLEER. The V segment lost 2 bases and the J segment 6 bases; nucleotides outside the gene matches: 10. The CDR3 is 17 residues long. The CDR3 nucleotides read TGCGCCAGCAGCCAACTGCCGAGCGGGACAGGGCATGAAAAACTGTTTTTT. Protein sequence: CASSQLPSGTGHEKLFF.

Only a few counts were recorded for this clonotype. CDR3 in DNA: TGTGCCAGCAGTATAGGACTAGCGGGAGGTCAGACCCAGTACTTC. This encodes CASSIGLAGGQTQYF. This rearrangement joins TRBV6-1 to TRBJ2-5, with 14 bases identical to TRBD2. The CDR3 consists of 15 residues. V lost 5 bases to trimming and J lost 6 bases; unmatched junction nucleotides: 5. The germline gives CDR1 MNHNS, CDR2 SASEGT.

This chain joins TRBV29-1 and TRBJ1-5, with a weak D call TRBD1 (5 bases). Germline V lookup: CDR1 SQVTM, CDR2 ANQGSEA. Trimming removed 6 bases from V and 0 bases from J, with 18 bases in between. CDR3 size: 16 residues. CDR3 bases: TGCAGCGTAAAGGATTACAGGTCTTATAGCAATCAGCCCCAGCATTTT. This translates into CSVKDYRSYSNQPQHF.

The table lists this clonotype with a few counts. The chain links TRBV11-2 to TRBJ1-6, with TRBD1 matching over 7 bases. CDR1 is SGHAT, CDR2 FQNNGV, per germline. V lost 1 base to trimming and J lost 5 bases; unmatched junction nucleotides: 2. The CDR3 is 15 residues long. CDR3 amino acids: CASSLGTGNNSPLHF. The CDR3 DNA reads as TGTGCCAGCAGCTTAGGGACAGGCAATAATTCACCCCTCCACTTT.

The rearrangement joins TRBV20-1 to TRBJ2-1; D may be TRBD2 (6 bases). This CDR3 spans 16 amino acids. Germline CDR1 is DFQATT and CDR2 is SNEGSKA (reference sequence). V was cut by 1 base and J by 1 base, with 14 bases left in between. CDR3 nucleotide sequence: TGCAGTGCTAGAGTACCAACTAGCTTTTCCTACAATGAGCAGTTCTTC. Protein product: CSARVPTSFSYNEQFF.

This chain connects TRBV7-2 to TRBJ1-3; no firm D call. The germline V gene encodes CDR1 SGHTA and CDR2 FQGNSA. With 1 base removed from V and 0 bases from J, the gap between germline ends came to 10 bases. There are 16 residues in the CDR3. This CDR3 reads CASSLVGQVSGNTIYF. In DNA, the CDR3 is TGTGCCAGCAGCTTAGTTGGGCAGGTCTCTGGAAACACCATATATTTT.

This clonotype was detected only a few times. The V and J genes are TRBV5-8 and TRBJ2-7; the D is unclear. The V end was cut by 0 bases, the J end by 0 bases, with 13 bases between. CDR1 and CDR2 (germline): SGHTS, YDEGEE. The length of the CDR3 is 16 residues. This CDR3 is CASSLGYNTGSYEQYF. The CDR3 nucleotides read TGTGCCAGCAGCTTGGGGTACAATACGGGCTCCTACGAGCAGTACTTC.

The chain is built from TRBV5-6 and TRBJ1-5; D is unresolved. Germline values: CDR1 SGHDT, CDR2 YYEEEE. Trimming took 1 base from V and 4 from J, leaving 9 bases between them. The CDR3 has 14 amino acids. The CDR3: CASSLRASNQPQHF. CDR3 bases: TGTGCCAGCAGCTTGCGGGCAAGTAATCAGCCCCAGCATTTT.

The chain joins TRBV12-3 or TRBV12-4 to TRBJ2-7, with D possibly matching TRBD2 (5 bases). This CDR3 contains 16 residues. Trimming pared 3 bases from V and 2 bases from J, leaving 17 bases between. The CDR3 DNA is TGTGCCAGCAGTTTGGTATGGATTGAGGGTACCTACGAGCAGTACTTC. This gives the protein CASSLVWIEGTYEQYF.

The CDR3 DNA reads as TGTGCCAGCAGTCCCCCTCACATAATGAGCACAGATACGCAGTATTTT. This sequence encodes CASSPPHIMSTDTQYF. This sequence joins TRBV27 and TRBJ2-3; no definite D call. Germline CDR1 MNHEY, CDR2 SMNVEV (reference sequence). The V end lost 5 bases, the J end lost 0 bases, and 15 bases lay between the germline ends. The CDR3 is made up of 16 amino acids.

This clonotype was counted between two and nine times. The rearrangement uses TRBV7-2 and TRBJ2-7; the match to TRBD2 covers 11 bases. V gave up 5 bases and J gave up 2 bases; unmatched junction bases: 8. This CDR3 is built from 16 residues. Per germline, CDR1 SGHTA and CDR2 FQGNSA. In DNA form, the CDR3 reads TGTGCCAGCAGCCCGGGGACTAGCGGAGTGACCTACGAGCAGTACTTC. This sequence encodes CASSPGTSGVTYEQYF.

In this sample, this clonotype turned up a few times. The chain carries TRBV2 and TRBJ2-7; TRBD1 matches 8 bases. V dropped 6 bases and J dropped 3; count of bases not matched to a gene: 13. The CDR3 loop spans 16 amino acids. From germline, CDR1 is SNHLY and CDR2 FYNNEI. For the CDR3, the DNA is TGTGCCAGCAGGGGCGCTCCGGGACAGGTCAGCTACGAGCAGTACTTC. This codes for CASRGAPGQVSYEQYF.

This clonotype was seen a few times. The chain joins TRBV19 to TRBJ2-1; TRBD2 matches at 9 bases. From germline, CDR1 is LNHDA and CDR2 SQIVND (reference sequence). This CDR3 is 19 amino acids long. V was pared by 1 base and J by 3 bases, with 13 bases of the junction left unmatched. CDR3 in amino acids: CASSIALAGFNSHYNEQFF. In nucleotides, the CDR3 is TGTGCCAGTAGTATAGCACTAGCGGGCTTTAACTCACACTACAATGAGCAGTTCTTC.

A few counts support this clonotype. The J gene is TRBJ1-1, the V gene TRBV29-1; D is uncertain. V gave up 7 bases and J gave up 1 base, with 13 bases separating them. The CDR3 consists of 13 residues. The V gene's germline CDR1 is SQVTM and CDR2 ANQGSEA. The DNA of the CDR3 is TGCAGCGCGGGTCGGGAGACGAACACTGAAGCTTTCTTT. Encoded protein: CSAGRETNTEAFF.

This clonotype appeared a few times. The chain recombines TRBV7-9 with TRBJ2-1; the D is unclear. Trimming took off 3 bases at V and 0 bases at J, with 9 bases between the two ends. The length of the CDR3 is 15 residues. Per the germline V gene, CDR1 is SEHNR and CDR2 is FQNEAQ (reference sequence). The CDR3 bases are TGTGCCAGCAGCTTGTCCCTCAGCTCCTACAATGAGCAGTTCTTC. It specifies CASSLSLSSYNEQFF.

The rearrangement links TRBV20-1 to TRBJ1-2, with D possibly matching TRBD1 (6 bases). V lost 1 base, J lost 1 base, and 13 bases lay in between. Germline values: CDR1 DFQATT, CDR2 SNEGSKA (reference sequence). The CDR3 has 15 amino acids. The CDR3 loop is CSARGGGALNYGYTF. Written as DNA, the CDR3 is TGCAGTGCTAGAGGCGGGGGCGCACTTAACTATGGCTACACCTTC.

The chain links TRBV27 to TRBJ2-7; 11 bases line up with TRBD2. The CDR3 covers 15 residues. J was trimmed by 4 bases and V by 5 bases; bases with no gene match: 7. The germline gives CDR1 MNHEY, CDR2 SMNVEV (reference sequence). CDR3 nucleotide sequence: TGTGCCAGCAGTCTGAGTAGCGGGAGGGCGTACGAGCAGTACTTC. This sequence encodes CASSLSSGRAYEQYF.

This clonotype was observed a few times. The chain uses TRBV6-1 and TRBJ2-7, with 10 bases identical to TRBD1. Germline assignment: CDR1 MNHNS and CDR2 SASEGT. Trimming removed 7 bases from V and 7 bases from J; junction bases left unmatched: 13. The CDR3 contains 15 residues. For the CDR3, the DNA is TGTGCCAGCACCACCGCCGGGACAGGGGTGGGGGAGCAGTACTTC. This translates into CASTTAGTGVGEQYF.

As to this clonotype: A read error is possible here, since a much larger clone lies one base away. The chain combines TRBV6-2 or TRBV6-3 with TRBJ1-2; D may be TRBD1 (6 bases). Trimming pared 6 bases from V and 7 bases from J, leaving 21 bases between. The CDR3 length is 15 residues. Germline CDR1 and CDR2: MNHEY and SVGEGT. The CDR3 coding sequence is TGTGCCAGCAGGCCCCGGGGGCTCACGGGAGTTGGCTACACCTTC. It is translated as CASRPRGLTGVGYTF.